These T cell receptor beta chains were read from a single sample in a study of T cells after yellow fever vaccination. TCRdb ran MiXCR on the 5' RACE reads and lists one entry per CDR3 protein. The sample lists 90,000 to 150,000 distinct CDR3 sequences, roughly 7.9% occurring once. Sequences were derived from CD4+ T cells sorted from PBMCs, sampled approximately 40 days after the first yellow fever vaccination. The receptor set was obtained from a man younger than 35 who received the YFV17D yellow fever vaccine. CDR3s include the opening cysteine and the closing phenylalanine or tryptophan. The D gene is left open where the match is weak. Size is stated for part of the rows, as once, few or many counts, or as a class when the clone is expanded.

size	D	V	J	CDR3	DNA
many	.	TRBV5-1	TRBJ2-3	CASSLPGLQNTDTQYF	TGCGCCAGCAGTTTACCGGGACTCCAGAACACAGATACGCAGTATTTT
many	TRBD2	TRBV5-1	TRBJ2-3	CASSISGGASDTQYF	TGCGCCAGCAGCATCAGCGGGGGGGCCTCAGATACGCAGTATTTT
many	.	TRBV5-1	TRBJ2-5	CASKRTSLETQYF	TGCGCCAGCAAGCGGACTTCCTTGGAGACCCAGTACTTC
many	.	TRBV4-1	TRBJ1-5	CASSQGAGHLNQPQHF	TGCGCCAGCAGCCAAGGAGCGGGACACCTGAATCAGCCCCAGCATTTT
many	.	TRBV5-6	TRBJ1-2	CASSLNYGYTF	TGTGCCAGCAGCCTGAACTATGGCTACACCTTC
many	.	TRBV5-1	TRBJ2-3	CASSWGDRYTDTQYF	TGCGCCAGCAGCTGGGGGGACAGATACACGGATACGCAGTATTTT
.	.	TRBV6-1	TRBJ1-1	CASTHGGTEDTEAFF	TGTGCCAGCACCCACGGGGGGACGGAAGACACTGAAGCTTTCTTT
many	TRBD1	TRBV27	TRBJ1-5	CASSRQGGATQPQHF	TGTGCCAGCAGCCGCCAGGGGGGCGCGACGCAGCCCCAGCATTTT
many	.	TRBV6-5	TRBJ2-5	CASSYSKGGGTQYF	TGTGCCAGCAGTTACTCGAAGGGGGGAGGGACCCAGTACTTC
.	.	TRBV7-9	TRBJ1-2	CASSPRETVFFGYTF	TGTGCCAGCAGCCCCAGGGAAACGGTATTCTTTGGCTACACCTTC
many	.	TRBV10-3	TRBJ2-3	CAISESGAEPSTDTQYF	TGTGCCATCAGTGAGTCTGGGGCCGAACCTAGCACAGATACGCAGTATTTT
few	.	TRBV6-5	TRBJ1-2	CASSSVGEVYGYTF	TGTGCCAGCAGTTCAGTCGGGGAGGTCTATGGCTACACCTTC